This T cell receptor beta chain derives from a study of a mutant IDH1 vaccine in newly diagnosed glioma. About the research overall: Patients in the study were vaccinated eight times, receiving shots in weeks 1, 3, 5, 7, 11, 15, 19 and 23. Treated patients showed a male proportion of around 62%, a female proportion of about 38%, and a mean age of about 41 years. Earlier treatment was radiotherapy, temozolomide, or both, with most getting both.

To note about this clone: No antigen is known for it.

As for time point: week 11, during vaccination. Doses consisted of 300 ug of mutant IDH1 20-mer peptide each, paired with topical imiquimod. Donors' newly diagnosed IDH1-mutant WHO grade 3 or 4 astrocytomas lacked nuclear ATRX. The assay was immunoSEQ multiplex PCR, and TCRdb's table has in-frame clones only and misses some. Counted here are 30,000 to 40,000 clones, around 83% occurring once; the ten biggest clones make up 2% to 2.5%. The clonotype was recovered from a man aged 35 to 55 with glioma. This sample comprised PBMCs, obtained from a glioma patient whose treatment included an IDH1 peptide vaccine.

The CDR3 region has the DNA TGTGCCAGCAGCTCCCCTTGGGGAGATGGCTACACCTTC. This gives the protein CASSSPWGDGYTF. The chain carries TRBV7-2 and TRBJ1-2, with D unresolved. V lost 4 bases and J lost 6, with 12 bases in between. The CDR3 sequence is 13 residues long. CDR1 is SGHTA and CDR2 is FQGNSA in the germline V gene.